The clone carrying this TCR beta chain was counted between two and nine times. Its antigen is unidentified. Expressed TCRB transcripts got sequenced, as all isolated RNA was reverse transcribed. Clones were sequenced by immunoSEQ multiplex PCR, and TCRdb holds only the in-frame ones, with some missing. The sample shows roughly 400,000 clones, about 14% of them seen only once. The entry originates in a study of beta chain features in type 1 diabetes. Broader study findings: Comparison showed that naive, central memory and Treg TCRB repertoires appeared more similar among patients than among healthy donors. Amplification by PCR could prefer shorter templates, with the same effect in patients and controls. All four CD4+ subsets of Type 1 diabetes patients contained TCRB CDR3s that were moderately but significantly shorter.

This CDR3 contains 15 residues. CDR1 KGHSH and CDR2 LQKENI come from the germline V gene. V lost 0 bases to trimming and J lost 0 bases, with 8 bases between them. The sequence was obtained from a woman aged 18-30 years in good health. The chain couples TRBV18 to TRBJ1-1, with D hard to call. Specimen: naive CD4+ T cells from blood. The CDR3 is CASSPPGSMNTEAFF. In DNA, the CDR3 is TGTGCCAGCTCACCACCCGGGAGCATGAACACTGAAGCTTTCTTT.